This T cell receptor (beta chain) was retrieved from a study of early T cells in non-severe SARS-CoV-2 infection. Across the study: The authors sequenced bulk RNA from unsorted whole blood, leaving chains unpaired. General study points: Private and CD4 specificities were missed by VDJdb matching, skewed to anti-spike CD8.

Unique molecular identifiers were affixed to single, distinct cDNA molecules. One entry per CDR3 protein, called by TCRdb with MiXCR from the 5' RACE reads. The sample has about 60,000 distinct CDR3 sequences, about 8.9% seen once; the top ten hold roughly 15%. This clonotype appeared many times. The antigen is unknown. Trimming removed 5 bases from V and 0 bases from J, with 17 bases in between. In germline, CDR1 is DFQATT, CDR2 SNEGSKA (reference sequence). The CDR3 has 15 residues. This rearrangement joins TRBV20-1 to TRBJ2-7; D is perhaps TRBD2 (5 bases). The receptor comes from an adult who was a healthcare worker with PCR-confirmed SARS-CoV-2 infection or an uninfected control (not recorded which). The source material was whole blood. The CDR3 region is CSAYGLDLSSYEQYF. The CDR3 DNA reads TGCAGTGCTTACGGCCTGGACTTGAGCTCCTACGAGCAGTACTTC.